The entry below gives a single T cell receptor (beta chain) sequence along with its context. What it binds is unknown. The method was immunoSEQ multiplex PCR; TCRdb's version includes in-frame clones alone and lacks a portion of them. The table lists over 130,000 clones, less than 95% of them singletons. This entry belongs to a study of T cell responses to AZD1222 COVID-19 vaccine. Background on the study: Second-dose intervals near 4 or 12 weeks were combined.

Trimming cost V 10 bases and J 8 bases, with 17 bases left between them. Germline CDR1 SNHLY, CDR2 FYNNEI. This CDR3 spans 13 amino acids. Study outcomes and limitations: Across the whole spike, CD4 TCRs peaked at regions 160-218 and 743-854. Nearly half of spike-specific TCRs reportedly go after variant regions that carry no mutations. Females outnumbered males among donors, who were mostly white British; clonal diversity was possibly underestimated.

The sequenced sample was peripheral blood, obtained on day 0 of AZD1222 vaccination. The sequence came from an adult in good health. V gene TRBV2 combines with J gene TRBJ1-4; D is ambiguous. CDR3 loop: CAKQGENEEKLFF. The CDR3 DNA reads as TGTGCCAAACAAGGAGAGAACGAGGAAAAACTGTTTTTT.